This T cell receptor (beta chain) was recovered during a study of identical twins. The sample holds many counts of this clonotype. This CDR3 has 15 amino acids. The V gene lost 6 bases and the J gene lost 4 bases, with 18 bases spanning the gap. TCRdb itself ran the 5' RACE reads through MiXCR, one entry per CDR3 protein. The table has approximately 700,000 distinct CDR3 sequences, 5.5% to 7.5% seen once. The V call is TRBV12-3 or TRBV12-4, the J call TRBJ1-2, with D perhaps TRBD1 (6 bases). The sequenced sample consisted of naive T cells sorted from blood. The clonotype was recovered from a man between 18 and 29 years old in good health. The DNA for the CDR3 is TGTGCCAGCAGCGGTGAAGGGGGTTTGGGCTATGGCTACACCTTC. Amino acid sequence: CASSGEGGLGYGYTF.